The next 3 T cell receptor beta chains were all read from a single sample in a study of shared clonotypes between healthy human individuals. The protocol was immunoSEQ multiplex PCR, while the TCRdb copy is restricted to in-frame clones and leaves out a portion. The table shows 470,000 or so clones, with 60% to 80% occurring only once. Source material: PBMCs. The source is a woman between 40 and 55 years old in good health. Some clones in this sample may be carry-over from other donors' samples.

The rearrangement uses TRBV28 and TRBJ1-5; the match to TRBD1 covers 11 bases. V was clipped by 6 bases and J by 9 bases; unmatched bases: 10. Germline-derived CDR1 and CDR2 are MDHEN and SYDVKM. The CDR3 has 15 residues. The CDR3 is CASRERTGGRVPQHF. CDR3 nucleotide sequence: TGTGCCAGCAGAGAACGGACAGGGGGCCGGGTGCCCCAGCATTTT.

The chain couples TRBV10-3 to TRBJ2-1; 8 nucleotides line up with TRBD1. Trimming took 6 bases from V and 8 from J; bases not matched to a gene: 12. The CDR3 is 15 residues long. Germline V gene data show CDR1 as ENHRY and CDR2 as SYGVKD. The CDR3 spells CAISATGEGAYEQFF. The DNA of the CDR3 is TGTGCCATCAGCGCGACAGGGGAAGGTGCGTATGAGCAGTTCTTC.

The J gene is TRBJ2-1, the V gene TRBV4-1; maybe TRBD2 (5 bases). This CDR3 region has 15 residues. Trimming shortened V by 0 bases and J by 8 bases, and 14 bases separated the two germline ends. Germline CDR1 and CDR2: MGHRA and YSYEKL. CDR3 sequence: CASSQDPGSNDEQFF. The CDR3 DNA is TGCGCCAGCAGCCAAGACCCGGGAAGTAACGATGAGCAGTTCTTC.